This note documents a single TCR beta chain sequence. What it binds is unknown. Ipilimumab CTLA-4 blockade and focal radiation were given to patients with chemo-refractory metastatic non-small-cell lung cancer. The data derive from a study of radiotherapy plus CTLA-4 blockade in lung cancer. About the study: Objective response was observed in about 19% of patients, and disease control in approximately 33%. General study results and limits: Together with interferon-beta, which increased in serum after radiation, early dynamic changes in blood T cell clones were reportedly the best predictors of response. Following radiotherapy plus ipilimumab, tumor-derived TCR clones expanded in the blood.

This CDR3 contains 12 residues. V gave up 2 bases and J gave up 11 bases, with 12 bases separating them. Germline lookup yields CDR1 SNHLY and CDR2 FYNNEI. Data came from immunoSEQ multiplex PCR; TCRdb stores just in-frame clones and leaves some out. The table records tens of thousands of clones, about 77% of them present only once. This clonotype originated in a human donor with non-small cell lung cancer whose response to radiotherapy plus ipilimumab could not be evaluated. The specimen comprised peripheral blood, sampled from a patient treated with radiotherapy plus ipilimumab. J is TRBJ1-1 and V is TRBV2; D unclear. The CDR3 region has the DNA TGTGCCAGCAGTGAAAGGTCGCGAGGGGCTTTCTTT. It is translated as CASSERSRGAFF.